This TCR beta chain came from a study of T cells after yellow fever vaccination. Study information: Researchers used SMART-Seq v4 Ultra Low Input to prepare fractions that had low cell numbers. The study, taken as a whole, reports: The study re-detected most primary-vaccination clones after the booster (roughly 96% CD4, roughly 90% CD8). It was the secondary response that reached its peak faster, day 5 versus 15, but it was weaker. A limited proportion of clonotypes was detected within both the CD4 and CD8 compartments.

The CDR3 runs 15 residues. With 5 bases clipped from V and 4 bases from J, the junction kept 7 bases outside the gene matches. Germline V lookup: CDR1 MNHEY, CDR2 SVGAGI. This clonotype was detected many times. Its matching antigen is unknown. TCRdb passed the 5' RACE reads through MiXCR, listing each CDR3 protein once. The sample lists 30,000 or so distinct CDR3 sequences, nearly 4.5% occurring once. The specimen was CD8+ T cells sorted from PBMCs, collected 5 days after the yellow fever booster vaccination. This sequence was found in a man aged 25 to 40 who received the YFV17D yellow fever vaccine. This rearrangement joins TRBV6-5 to TRBJ2-5; 10 bases are shared with TRBD2. The CDR3 DNA is TGTGCCAGCAGTCCCGGGGTAGCGGGAGGAGAGACCCAGTACTTC. Translation gives CASSPGVAGGETQYF.